Listed below are T cell receptor beta chains from one sample, sequenced in a study of blood T cell repertoires in COVID-19. Generated by immunoSEQ multiplex PCR, the TCRdb table keeps only in-frame clones and is missing some. Of roughly 180,000 clones listed, roughly nine tenths were seen once; the top ten hold less than 3%. Sequences were obtained from peripheral blood. The receptors come from a woman in her twenties or thirties with active or convalescent COVID-19. Both conserved end residues are part of each CDR3. The D gene is left open where the match is weak. Expanded clones get a size class; other rows say once, few or many, or leave the size out.

abundance | j_gene | d_gene | v_gene | CDR3nt | CDR3aa
NA | TRBJ1-4 | NA | TRBV6-5 | TGTGCCAGCAGTTACCGGGGAGCCCCTAATGAAAAACTGTTTTTT | CASSYRGAPNEKLFF
NA | TRBJ1-1 | NA | TRBV2 | TGTGCCAGCGGATCCCTGGAGGGCACTGAAGCTTTCTTT | CASGSLEGTEAFF
NA | TRBJ2-1 | TRBD1 | TRBV5-1 | TGCGCCAGCAGCTTGGGTCTAAAGGGACAGGGGGAAGGTGAGCAGTTCTTC | CASSLGLKGQGEGEQFF
NA | TRBJ2-1 | NA | TRBV6-5 | TGTGCCAGCAGCCTACAGGGCCGATACAATGAGCAGTTCTTC | CASSLQGRYNEQFF
NA | TRBJ2-7 | TRBD2 | TRBV7-9 | TGTGCCAGCAGCGGACTAGCGGATCCCTACGAGCAGTACTTC | CASSGLADPYEQYF
NA | TRBJ1-5 | TRBD1 | TRBV5-6 | TGTGCCAGCAGCCTCCTCCGGGACAGGGCGTATCAGCCCCAGCATTTT | CASSLLRDRAYQPQHF
NA | TRBJ2-5 | NA | TRBV6-2/TRBV6-3 | TGTGCCAGCAGTTACTCCGGAGCGCAAGAGACCCAGTACTTC | CASSYSGAQETQYF
NA | TRBJ2-7 | NA | TRBV2 | TGTGCCAGTAGTCCCATAGCCTACGAGCAGTACTTC | CASSPIAYEQYF
NA | TRBJ1-1 | TRBD1 | TRBV6-5 | TGTGCCAGCAAAAGAACAGGGGCGAACACTGAAGCTTTCTTT | CASKRTGANTEAFF
NA | TRBJ2-3 | NA | TRBV27 | TGTGCCAGCAGTACCTCCACTAGCACAGATACGCAGTATTTT | CASSTSTSTDTQYF
NA | TRBJ1-6 | NA | TRBV19 | TGTGCCAGTAGTAGACCGACGGGGGTAAATTCACCCCTCCACTTT | CASSRPTGVNSPLHF
NA | TRBJ2-1 | TRBD2 | TRBV19 | TGTGCCAGTAGTCTCGCTAGCGGGAGTGGGTATGAGCAGTTCTTC | CASSLASGSGYEQFF
few | TRBJ2-7 | TRBD2 | TRBV19 | TGTGCCAGTAGTTGGGCGGGAGTCGACTACGAGCAGTACTTC | CASSWAGVDYEQYF
NA | TRBJ1-3 | NA | TRBV27 | TGTGCCAGCAGTCCAAGAGGGAGAGGAAACACCATATATTTT | CASSPRGRGNTIYF
NA | TRBJ1-2 | NA | TRBV4-1 | TGCGCCAGCAGCCGCAGAACAGGGTTGGATAGGGGCTACACCTTC | CASSRRTGLDRGYTF
NA | TRBJ2-1 | NA | TRBV19 | TGTGCCAGTAGTCCGGGGAGGATAAGCAGGAATGAGCAGTTCTTC | CASSPGRISRNEQFF
NA | TRBJ1-1 | TRBD1 | TRBV27 | TGTGCCAGCAGTAATATCCGGGACAGGGGGCATGGTGAAGCTTTCTTT | CASSNIRDRGHGEAFF
NA | TRBJ2-7 | NA | TRBV4-1 | TGCGCCAGCAGCCAAGGAACTAGCAGCGAGCAGTACTTC | CASSQGTSSEQYF
NA | TRBJ2-3 | NA | TRBV28 | TGTGCCAGCAGTTTGGGCAGGGTCACAGATACGCAGTATTTT | CASSLGRVTDTQYF
NA | TRBJ2-5 | TRBD1 | TRBV28 | TGTGCCAGCAGTTCCTTCACAGGGGGCCGGGGGGAGACCCAGTACTTC | CASSSFTGGRGETQYF
NA | TRBJ2-7 | TRBD2 | TRBV7-8 | TGTGCCAGCGGGATTTTGGGGGGGTTATACGAGCAGTACTTC | CASGILGGLYEQYF
NA | TRBJ2-7 | TRBD2 | TRBV12-5 | TGTGCTAGTGGTTTGGGTGGCCGGGAGGGGTACGAGCAGTACTTC | CASGLGGREGYEQYF
NA | TRBJ1-1 | NA | TRBV12-3/TRBV12-4 | TGTGCCAGCAGTTTATCAGGGGATGAAGCTTTCTTT | CASSLSGDEAFF
NA | TRBJ2-7 | NA | TRBV11-3 | TGTGCCAGCAGCCCCAGTGGAGAGATAGAGCAGTACTTC | CASSPSGEIEQYF
NA | TRBJ1-1 | NA | TRBV5-1 | TGCGCCAGCAGCTTGGGAAGCGGGGGGCCGGGCACTGAAGCTTTCTTT | CASSLGSGGPGTEAFF
NA | TRBJ2-5 | NA | TRBV28 | TGTGCCAGCAGTTCCCAGATCAACAGGGCGAAGGAGACCCAGTACTTC | CASSSQINRAKETQYF
NA | TRBJ2-2 | NA | TRBV15 | TGTGCCACCACTGGCAGGGGATTCACCGGGGAGCTGTTTTTT | CATTGRGFTGELFF
NA | TRBJ2-7 | NA | TRBV7-2 | TGTGCCAGCAGCTTAGTTGACAGCTCCTACGAGCAGTACTTC | CASSLVDSSYEQYF
NA | TRBJ2-5 | TRBD2 | TRBV29-1 | TGCAGCGTTCGGGCGACTAGCGGTTCAGACCAAGAGACCCAGTACTTC | CSVRATSGSDQETQYF
NA | TRBJ1-5 | NA | TRBV7-9 | TGTGCCAGCAGCTTAGCCGGTACCAATCAGCCCCAGCATTTT | CASSLAGTNQPQHF
NA | TRBJ1-2 | NA | TRBV11-2 | TGTGCCAGCAGCTTAGGCGCAGGGATGGGCTATGGCTACACCTTC | CASSLGAGMGYGYTF
NA | TRBJ1-5 | TRBD1 | TRBV5-6 | TGTGCCAGCAGCTTCGGTGGGACAGGGGGTTTTCAGCCCCAGCATTTT | CASSFGGTGGFQPQHF
NA | TRBJ2-1 | NA | TRBV11-3 | TGTGCCAGCAGCTTAAAGGGAGGCAATGAGCAGTTCTTC | CASSLKGGNEQFF
NA | TRBJ1-5 | NA | TRBV5-6 | TGTGCCAGCAGCTTCTACGGACACTATAGCAATCAGCCCCAGCATTTT | CASSFYGHYSNQPQHF
NA | TRBJ1-4 | NA | TRBV19 | TGTGCCAGTTCAGGGGAAGCTAATGAAAAACTGTTTTTT | CASSGEANEKLFF
NA | TRBJ1-1 | TRBD1 | TRBV7-9 | TGTGCCAGCAGGTCACTAAACCGGGACAGGGGTGCTTTCTTT | CASRSLNRDRGAFF
NA | TRBJ2-1 | NA | TRBV4-1 | TGCGCCAGCAGCCAAGACACCACAATGAAGCAGTTCTTC | CASSQDTTMKQFF
NA | TRBJ1-5 | NA | TRBV6-4 | TGTGCCAGCAGTGTCAGAGGAATTCCTAGCAATCAGCCCCAGCATTTT | CASSVRGIPSNQPQHF